This T cell receptor beta chain was recovered during a study of shared clonotypes between healthy human individuals. Study summary: Per-donor plates numbered three CD4 naive, three CD4 memory, two CD8 naive and one CD8 memory.

As to this clone: Its matching antigen is unknown. The same CDR3 can be traced to other DNA sequences in this sample.

The germline V gene has CDR1 SGHRS and CDR2 YFSETQ. The CDR3 is made up of 12 amino acids. V lost 0 bases, J lost 6 bases, and 7 bases lay in between. General study findings and limits: Relative to their counterparts shared across all four donors, non-shared clonotypes exhibited diminished generation probabilities.

The run depth of the assay was deep. The protocol was immunoSEQ multiplex PCR, while the TCRdb copy is restricted to in-frame clones and leaves out a portion. The sample yields under 2,500,000 clones, about 94% seen once. The rearrangement uses TRBV5-1 and TRBJ2-7; D is unresolved. The clonotype comes from a man aged 18 to 30 in good health. Sequenced sample: naive CD4+ T cells sorted from blood. This sample's subset: CD45RA+ positively selected. CDR3 bases: TGCGCCAGCAGCTTGGGGTCGGCCGAGCAGTACTTC. It encodes CASSLGSAEQYF.